This T cell receptor (beta chain) was profiled in a study of OX40 agonist ivuxolimab in advanced cancers. Overall study context: While on treatment, patients had intravenous ivuxolimab at 0.01 to 10 mg/kg every 2 weeks.

Per the germline V gene, CDR1 is LNHDA and CDR2 is SQIVND (reference sequence). This CDR3 comprises 14 residues. V was trimmed by 3 bases and J by 7 bases, leaving 12 bases between them. Here immunoSEQ multiplex PCR was the method, and the copy in TCRdb shows in-frame clones only, minus some. This sample carries tens of thousands of clones, approximately 84% of them seen once, and the ten largest clones take over 4%. This clone was found once. Antigen specificity is unknown. Whole-study results and caveats: Within 6 weeks, CD4+ and CD8+ blood T cells expanded clonally at 0.1 to 3.0 mg/kg.

The sequence was obtained from an adult with an advanced solid tumor such as melanoma, head and neck, liver or kidney cancer. Specimen: CD4+ or CD8+ T cells sorted from blood, collected in a trial of the OX40 agonist ivuxolimab. The chain is built from TRBV19 and TRBJ1-4; D is unresolved. CDR3 loop: CASSMMGPSEKLFF. The CDR3, as DNA: TGTGCCAGTAGTATGATGGGCCCTTCTGAAAAACTGTTTTTT.